This T cell receptor (beta chain) originates from a study of graft-versus-host responses after intestinal transplantation. Libraries were prepared by immunoSEQ multiplex PCR; TCRdb keeps only in-frame clonotypes and omits some of them. The profile shows around 14,000 clones, under 35% of them singletons. Germline V gene sequence: CDR1 SGHRS, CDR2 YFSETQ. The CDR3 consists of 14 residues. The germline V and J ends were trimmed by 4 bases and 1 base, with 11 bases remaining between them. The clonotype originates from a human patient who received an intestinal transplant. V is TRBV5-1 and J is TRBJ2-5, with D perhaps matching TRBD2 (6 bases). Sequenced here: alloreactive CD4+ T cells from a mixed lymphocyte reaction culture, sampled before intestinal transplant. Subset noted: CFSE-low proliferating T cells sorted from roughly 6-day pre-transplant mixed lymphocyte reaction (GvH or HvG direction). The CDR3 region has the DNA TGCGCCAGCAGCCGCCGGGACTTCCAAGAGACCCAGTACTTC. As protein: CASSRRDFQETQYF.